This T cell receptor beta chain was profiled in a study of identical twins. Study-wide results and caveats: Invariant MAIT and iNKT cells may have partly biased zero-insertion analyses. With abundant cord blood beta clonotypes, insertions were fewer; memory repertoires showed no such pattern.

Template switching added a universal primer binding site, and final cDNA carried unique molecular identifiers. TCRdb ran MiXCR on the 5' RACE reads and lists one entry per CDR3 protein. In the table there are hundreds of thousands of distinct CDR3 sequences, 10% to 15% of which are singletons. This clonotype was seen a handful of times. Its specificity is not known. The CDR3 length is 17 residues. V was shortened by 5 bases and J by 0 bases, with 19 bases between the two germline ends. Looked up from germline, CDR1 is SNHLY and CDR2 is FYNNEI. The same specimen was also included in a second study, on yellow fever vaccine responses in identical twins.

The clonotype comes from a woman between 18 and 30 years old in good health. The sample was PBMCs. The V call is TRBV2, the J call TRBJ2-5, with D maybe TRBD2 (5 bases). In DNA, the CDR3 is TGTGCCAGCAGTAGCGGCCATCCGTTCTCGTACCAAGAGACCCAGTACTTC. Translated, it gives CASSSGHPFSYQETQYF. Combining the CDR3 with reference TRBV2 and TRBJ2-5 gives the whole variable domain EPEVTQTPSHQVTQMGQEVILRCVPISNHLYFYWYRQILGQKVEFLVSFYNNEISEKSEIFDDQFSVERPDGSNFTLKIRSTKLEDSAMYFCASSSGHPFSYQETQYFGPGTRLLVL.